The clone carrying this T cell receptor (beta chain) was counted a few times. Time point defined: sample taken at primary tumor resection. Sequencing covered unsorted whole RNA taken from tumor, nontumor lung or frozen PBMC. This sample was taken from a study of spatial heterogeneity in lung cancer. A single record per CDR3 protein comes from TCRdb applying MiXCR to the 5' RACE reads. The table records tens of thousands of distinct CDR3 sequences, about 12% of them present only once. The CDR3 consists of 19 residues. J gave up 1 base and V 2 bases, and 12 bases lay outside the gene matches. Germline V lookup: CDR1 SEHNR, CDR2 FQNEAQ (reference sequence).

This rearrangement joins TRBV7-9 to TRBJ2-2, with 8 bases lining up with TRBD1. The sequence derives from a male donor with early-stage non-small cell lung cancer. The sample consisted of PBMCs, taken at surgery. The CDR3 nucleotides read TGTGCCAGCAGCTTAACACCGGGACAGGTCCTGAAGAACACCGGGGAGCTGTTTTTT. Translated: CASSLTPGQVLKNTGELFF. The full variable domain, its missing parts supplied by reference TRBV7-9 and TRBJ2-2, is DTGVSQNPRHKITKRGQNVTFRCDPISEHNRLYWYRQTLGQGPEFLTYFQNEAQLEKSRLLSDRFSAERPKGSFSTLEIQRTEQGDSAMYLCASSLTPGQVLKNTGELFFGEGSRLTVL.